The rows below give T cell receptor beta chains drawn from one sample of a study of naive and memory T cell subsets. One entry per CDR3 protein, called by TCRdb with MiXCR from the 5' RACE reads. The sample holds 58,000 or so distinct CDR3 sequences; under 10% are singletons and the top ten take almost 10%. The receptors originated from a female donor in good health. Each CDR3 is given with its conserved first and last residue.

>TRBV7-9|TRBJ2-3
CASSFDRGPDTQYF
>TRBV20-1|TRBJ1-5
CSARTGTGFGQPQHF
>TRBV6-5|TRBJ2-4
CASSYSTVLGAKNIQYF
>TRBV20-1|TRBJ2-3
CSATLGGRVVTDTQYF
>TRBV5-4|TRBJ1-1
CASSFLRGRMNTEAFF
>TRBV5-4|TRBJ1-1
CASSSDRGTEAFF
>TRBV6-4|TRBJ2-5
CASSRGAWEETQYF
>TRBV6-2/TRBV6-3|TRBJ2-1
CASRSTLNEQFF
>TRBV4-3|TRBJ2-1
CASSQDEVGKKFF
>TRBV20-1|TRBJ2-3
CSARDTGLAGRDTQYF
>TRBV28|TRBJ1-5
CASGYPGGYQPQHF
>TRBV7-9|TRBJ1-2
CASSSSRSYGYTF
>TRBV27|TRBJ1-2
CASSLSTNYGYTF
>TRBV7-8|TRBJ2-2
CASAQQGTGELFF
>TRBV10-3|TRBJ2-5
CATTSGGNLETQYF
>TRBV15|TRBJ1-5
CATSGDRENQPQHF
>TRBV6-5|TRBJ2-7
CASRVTGEAYEQYF
>TRBV3-1|TRBJ2-3
CASSPSSGGTDTQYF
>TRBV5-1|TRBJ1-1
CASSSTPGVAEAFF
>TRBV25-1|TRBJ1-1
CASSASYRPIEAFF
>TRBV6-6|TRBJ1-5
CASSARGENQPQHF
>TRBV27|TRBJ1-2
CASSLRGAGGDTF
>TRBV7-8|TRBJ1-1
CASSPGGAGAEAFF
>TRBV9|TRBJ2-7
CASSVSGSGEQYF
>TRBV15|TRBJ1-6
CATSRDLDKSSPLHF
>TRBV6-1|TRBJ2-5
CASSEGVAETQYF
>TRBV3-1|TRBJ2-2
CASSLRRTLAPGELFF
>TRBV4-3|TRBJ1-2
CASSQDLSLTGRLNGYTF
>TRBV14|TRBJ1-4
CASSQVPGARNNEKLFF
>TRBV29-1|TRBJ1-2
CSVESQGAGGYTF
>TRBV29-1|TRBJ2-5
CSLWVGEGGETQYF